These 20 T cell receptor beta chains share one sample of origin, sequenced in a study of blood T cell repertoires in COVID-19. The data were produced by immunoSEQ multiplex PCR, yet TCRdb's version contains in-frame clones alone and is incomplete. The sample has about 180,000 clones; 80% to 90% are singletons. Sequences were obtained from peripheral blood. These TCRs come from a man in his forties or fifties with active or convalescent COVID-19.

This clone has just one count. The rearrangement uses TRBV19 and TRBJ2-2; the D gene is possibly TRBD1 (5 bases). In germline, CDR1 is LNHDA, CDR2 SQIVND (reference sequence). Trimming took 4 bases from V and 4 from J, leaving 10 bases between them. The CDR3 is made up of 14 amino acids. The DNA for the CDR3 is TGTGCCAGTAGTACCAGGGTGGCCACCGGGGAGCTGTTTTTT. It codes for CASSTRVATGELFF.

The rearrangement links TRBV6-5 to TRBJ1-3; the D is unclear. The CDR3 loop spans 13 amino acids. The V gene's germline CDR1 is MNHEY and CDR2 SVGAGI. The V and J ends lost 7 bases and 4 bases respectively, with 11 bases between them. The CDR3 sequence: CASTSPIGNTIYF. CDR3 nucleotide sequence: TGTGCCAGCACCTCACCTATCGGAAACACCATATATTTT.

This chain connects TRBV5-1 to TRBJ2-2; 8 bases fit TRBD2. Germline V gene data show CDR1 as SGHRS and CDR2 as YFSETQ. CDR3 length equals 16 residues. After removal of 1 base from V and 6 bases from J, the junction contained 8 bases not matched to a gene. The CDR3 loop is CASSLILAGHSGELFF. CDR3 sequence (DNA): TGCGCCAGCAGCTTGATCCTAGCGGGCCACTCCGGGGAGCTGTTTTTT.

The rearrangement joins TRBV14 to TRBJ1-5, with D uncertain. This CDR3 is built from 14 residues. Looked up from germline, CDR1 is SGHDN and CDR2 is FVKESK. V gave up 4 bases and J gave up 3 bases, with 10 bases separating them. CDR3 bases: TGTGCCAGCAGCCTCGGGATCCCCAATCAGCCCCAGCATTTT. Translation: CASSLGIPNQPQHF.

The DNA for the CDR3 is TGCAGTGCTAGTGAGACAGGCCACCGCACAGATACGCAGTATTTT. Its translation: CSASETGHRTDTQYF. The genes are TRBV20-1 and TRBJ2-3, with D possibly TRBD1 on 6 matching bases. The CDR3 loop spans 15 amino acids. The V and J ends lost 3 bases and 1 base respectively, with 14 bases between them. The germline V gene has CDR1 DFQATT and CDR2 SNEGSKA (reference sequence).

The chain is built from TRBV7-2 and TRBJ2-1, with D tentatively TRBD2 (6 bases). CDR1 and CDR2 (germline): SGHTA, FQGNSA. The CDR3 extends over 12 amino acids. The V gene lost 5 bases and the J gene lost 7 bases, with 9 bases spanning the gap. Here the CDR3 reads CASSGRGNEQFF. CDR3 DNA sequence: TGTGCCAGCAGCGGCCGGGGGAATGAGCAGTTCTTC.

The J gene is TRBJ2-3, the V gene TRBV7-9; D is possibly TRBD2 (5 bases). The CDR3 contains 11 residues. V shed 10 bases and J shed 6 bases, with 11 bases lying between them. CDR1 SEHNR and CDR2 FQNEAQ come from the germline V gene (reference sequence). The DNA of the CDR3 is TGTGCCACCCTTGGGAGTGATACGCAGTATTTT. Translation: CATLGSDTQYF.

The chain combines TRBV7-3 with TRBJ1-1, with TRBD1 identical over 7 bases. Looked up from germline, CDR1 is SGHTA and CDR2 is FQGTGA. The CDR3 runs 15 residues. J lost 2 bases, V lost 5 bases, and 8 bases had no gene match. CDR3: CASSVDREINTEAFF. The CDR3 nucleotides read TGTGCCAGCAGCGTAGACAGGGAGATAAACACTGAAGCTTTCTTT.

This chain joins TRBV24-1 and TRBJ2-1; 9 bases map to TRBD2. The CDR3 consists of 16 residues. Trimming removed 3 bases from V and 9 bases from J; junction bases left unmatched: 11. CDR1 KGHDR and CDR2 SFDVKD come from the germline V gene. Written as DNA, the CDR3 is TGTGCCACCAGTGATCCCTCCGGCGGGAGGGACGCTGAGCAGTTCTTC. Translating gives CATSDPSGGRDAEQFF.

This rearrangement joins TRBV5-6 to TRBJ2-1; possibly TRBD1 for D (6 bases). Germline V gives CDR1 SGHDT, CDR2 YYEEEE. Trimming shortened V by 1 base and J by 15 bases, and 17 bases separated the two germline ends. The CDR3 sequence is 13 residues long. The CDR3 sequence is CASSLPGDTSLFF. CDR3 DNA: TGTGCCAGCAGCTTGCCCGGGGACACGTCTCTGTTCTTC.

This chain connects TRBV6-5 to TRBJ1-4; D may be TRBD1 (6 bases). V lost 11 bases to trimming and J lost 0 bases, with 16 bases between them. The CDR3 runs 15 residues. Germline V gene lookup returns CDR1 MNHEY and CDR2 SVGAGI. CDR3 loop: CAGARDIATNEKLFF. CDR3 coding DNA: TGTGCCGGGGCCCGGGACATTGCAACTAATGAAAAACTGTTTTTT.

Notes on this clone: This CDR3 is also generated by other DNA sequences in the sample. As DNA, the CDR3 is TGTGCCAGCAGCTTACAGGGGTATGAGCAGTTCTTC. It is translated as CASSLQGYEQFF. The chain employs TRBV7-3 and TRBJ2-1; tentatively, D is TRBD1 (6 bases). This CDR3 region has 12 residues. Germline V lookup: CDR1 SGHTA, CDR2 FQGTGA. Trimming took off 2 bases at V and 8 bases at J, with 7 bases between the two ends.

The V gene is TRBV6-5, the J gene TRBJ2-7; TRBD2 matches 10 bases. J was trimmed by 7 bases and V by 8 bases; bases with no gene match: 5. Germline CDR1 is MNHEY and CDR2 is SVGAGI. This CDR3 has 12 amino acids. For the CDR3, the DNA is TGTGCCAGCGGACTAGCGGCCCCTGAGCAGTACTTC. It specifies CASGLAAPEQYF.

This clone has ten or more counts. The chain recombines TRBV6-5 with TRBJ1-4, with TRBD1 identical over 7 bases. Germline CDR1 reads MNHEY; CDR2 reads SVGAGI. The CDR3 contains 14 residues. J lost 4 bases, V lost 6 bases, and 5 bases had no gene match. The CDR3 reads CASSPTGNNEKLFF. DNA of the CDR3: TGTGCCAGCAGCCCGACAGGGAATAATGAAAAACTGTTTTTT.

The V and J genes are TRBV21-1 and TRBJ1-1; the D call of TRBD1 is as the table states it, not checked on the DNA. TRBV21-1 counts as a pseudogene. The CDR3 sequence is 14 residues long. CDR3 loop: CASSKGGQGTEAFF. The CDR3 DNA is TGTGCCAGCAGCAAAGGGGGACAGGGCACTGAAGCTTTCTTT.

This clone was recorded a few times. The chain carries TRBV13 and TRBJ2-4; TRBD1 matches 7 bases. Looked up from germline, CDR1 is PRHDT and CDR2 is FYEKMQ (reference sequence). V shed 1 base, J shed 0 bases, and the junction held 0 bases outside the gene matches. CDR3 length: 15 amino acids. The CDR3 here is CASSLDRGAKNIQYF. The CDR3, as DNA: TGTGCCAGCAGCTTAGACAGGGGAGCCAAAAACATTCAGTACTTC. Together with reference TRBV13 and TRBJ2-4, the CDR3 gives the full variable domain: AAGVIQSPRHLIKEKRETATLKCYPIPRHDTVYWYQQGPGQDPQFLISFYEKMQSDKGSIPDRFSAQQFSDYHSELNMSSLELGDSALYFCASSLDRGAKNIQYFGAGTRLSVL.

The gene calls are TRBV27 and TRBJ2-5; no definite D call. CDR1 is MNHEY, CDR2 SMNVEV, per germline (reference sequence). The CDR3 sequence is 13 residues long. Trimming stripped 5 bases from V and 3 bases from J, with 10 bases between. CDR3 residues: CASSPALEETQYF. Written as DNA, the CDR3 is TGTGCCAGCAGTCCAGCGCTCGAAGAGACCCAGTACTTC.

This clone has just a few counts. The gene calls are TRBV3-1 (or the pseudogene TRBV3-2) and TRBJ1-2; D not resolved. The CDR3 is made up of 14 amino acids. Germline CDR1 LGHDT, CDR2 YNNKEL (reference sequence). Trimming removed 0 bases from V and 9 bases from J, with 14 bases in between. The CDR3: CASSQESGGVSYTF. The CDR3, as DNA: TGTGCCAGCAGCCAAGAGTCGGGTGGAGTTAGCTACACCTTC.

This sequence joins TRBV4-3 and TRBJ2-5; D is perhaps TRBD2 (6 bases). V was shortened by 0 bases and J by 4 bases, with 9 bases between the two germline ends. Germline lookup yields CDR1 LGHNA and CDR2 YSLEER. CDR3 length equals 14 residues. CDR3: CASSQDRGIETQYF. As DNA, the CDR3 is TGCGCCAGCAGCCAAGATCGCGGGATAGAGACCCAGTACTTC.

This clone was seen repeatedly, ten times or more. The rearrangement uses TRBV5-1 and TRBJ2-3, with TRBD2 matching 12 bases. After removal of 4 bases from V and 4 bases from J, the junction contained 4 bases not matched to a gene. The CDR3 is made up of 15 amino acids. Germline lookup yields CDR1 SGHRS and CDR2 YFSETQ. The CDR3, as DNA: TGCGCCAGCAGCCTGACTAGCGGGAGACCAGATACGCAGTATTTT. Translation: CASSLTSGRPDTQYF.